These 27 T cell receptor beta chains were sequenced from one sample in a study of regulatory T cells in long-lasting Graves disease. Time point in this sample: newly diagnosed GD, antithyroid drugs for less than 3 months. With RNA extracted from PBMCs as input, the TCR library was made. Investigators prepared the TCR beta libraries by applying iRepertoire HTBI primers and Arm-PCR of CDR3 regions. TCRdb recomputed calls from the multiplex PCR reads with MiXCR, one row per CDR3 protein. The data contain about 440,000 distinct CDR3 sequences, 14% to 15% of them singletons. These records were also assigned to another study, of T cells in Graves' hyperthyroidism and ophthalmopathy.

Sequences were derived from peripheral blood mononuclear cells (PBMCs), sampled at new diagnosis, from a patient treated with antithyroid drugs. These receptors all stem from a woman under 40 with Graves disease.

This clonotype has ten or more counts. The chain links TRBV7-3 to TRBJ2-4; no firm D call. The CDR3 consists of 15 residues. The V gene lost 4 bases and the J gene lost 7 bases, with 17 bases spanning the gap. The germline V gene has CDR1 SGHTA and CDR2 FQGTGA. As DNA, the CDR3 is TGTGCCAGCAGCTACGATTCCGGCCTAGGTAACATTCAGTACTTC. Translation: CASSYDSGLGNIQYF.

This clonotype has a count of ten or more. J is TRBJ2-5 and V is TRBV2, with D possibly called TRBD1 or TRBD2 (5 bases each). The CDR3 sequence is 12 residues long. Germline CDR1 is SNHLY and CDR2 is FYNNEI. Trimming took off 7 bases at V and 5 bases at J, with 11 bases between the two ends. The CDR3 loop is CASNEGTETQYF. Here the CDR3 DNA reads TGTGCCAGCAACGAGGGGACGGAGACCCAGTACTTC.

The table lists this clonotype with many counts. The chain carries TRBV5-1 and TRBJ2-7; 15 bases align to TRBD2. J lost 7 bases, V lost 3 bases, and 5 bases had no gene match. Germline V gives CDR1 SGHRS, CDR2 YFSETQ. The CDR3 has 15 amino acids. This CDR3 is CASSWTSGRAREQYF. The CDR3 DNA reads TGCGCCAGCAGCTGGACTAGCGGGAGGGCCCGAGAGCAGTACTTC. Based on the CDR3 plus reference TRBV5-1 and TRBJ2-7, the full variable domain is KAGVTQTPRYLIKTRGQQVTLSCSPISGHRSVSWYQQTPGQGLQFLFEYFSETQRNKGNFPGRFSGRQFSNSRSEMNVSTLELGDSALYLCASSWTSGRAREQYFGPGTRLTVT.

This clonotype was seen a handful of times. The chain uses TRBV28 and TRBJ2-1; 8 bases are a match to TRBD2. This CDR3 region has 15 residues. The ends lost 8 bases at V and 8 bases at J; junction bases unmatched: 14. CDR1 MDHEN and CDR2 SYDVKM come from the germline V gene. As DNA, the CDR3 is TGTGCCAGCCTCGTCGCGGGGGCGGGGGGCGATGAGCAGTTCTTC. It yields the protein CASLVAGAGGDEQFF.

This clonotype was seen ten or more times. The chain recombines TRBV4-1 with TRBJ2-5; D is perhaps TRBD2 (5 bases). Looked up from germline, CDR1 is MGHRA and CDR2 is YSYEKL. The V end lost 2 bases, the J end lost 2 bases, and 12 bases lay between the germline ends. The CDR3 loop spans 15 amino acids. DNA for the CDR3: TGCGCCAGCAGCCAACCAGTCGGGATTCAAGAGACCCAGTACTTC. This gives the protein CASSQPVGIQETQYF.

In its sample, this clonotype was seen a few times. A much more abundant neighbour one base away suggests this may be a read error. V and J are TRBV2 and TRBJ2-3, with D unclear. V dropped 8 bases and J dropped 2 bases, with 8 bases sitting between them. This CDR3 has 12 residues. CDR1 is SNHLY, CDR2 FYNNEI, per germline. CDR3: CASGGYTDTQYF. CDR3 DNA: TGTGCCAGCGGTGGATACACAGATACGCAGTATTTT. The full variable domain, in which reference TRBV2 and TRBJ2-3 provide the parts outside the CDR3, is EPEVTQTPSHQVTQMGQEVILRCVPISNHLYFYWYRQILGQKVEFLVSFYNNEISEKSEIFDDQFSVERPDGSNFTLKIRSTKLEDSAMYFCASGGYTDTQYFGPGTRLTVL.

This clonotype came up many times. This chain connects TRBV20-1 to TRBJ2-7, with 10 positions matching TRBD1. The germline V gene encodes CDR1 DFQATT and CDR2 SNEGSKA (reference sequence). CDR3 length: 13 residues. V was pared by 8 bases and J by 4 bases, with 8 bases of the junction left unmatched. The CDR3 here is CSILGQGTYEQYF. CDR3 nucleotides: TGCAGTATCTTGGGACAGGGGACTTACGAGCAGTACTTC.

A note on this clonotype: Given a much more abundant clone one base away, this may be a read error. The rearrangement uses TRBV12-5 and TRBJ2-2, with D tentatively TRBD1 (5 bases). The CDR3 sequence is 15 residues long. Germline-derived CDR1 and CDR2 are LGHNT and FRNRAP. Trimming left V 11 bases short and J 4 bases short, with 20 bases between. CDR3 nucleotide sequence: TGTGCTCCAGGTCGAGAACAGGAGCCCACCGGGGAGCTGTTTTTT. It is translated as CAPGREQEPTGELFF.

The genes are TRBV5-1 and TRBJ2-7; maybe TRBD1 (7 bases). CDR1 SGHRS and CDR2 YFSETQ come from the germline V gene. CDR3 length equals 15 residues. Trimming left V 0 bases short and J 7 bases short, with 17 bases between. The CDR3 protein is CASSLDGRGVSEQYF. The CDR3 bases are TGCGCCAGCAGCTTGGATGGCAGGGGGGTGAGTGAGCAGTACTTC. Based on the CDR3 plus reference TRBV5-1 and TRBJ2-7, the full variable domain is KAGVTQTPRYLIKTRGQQVTLSCSPISGHRSVSWYQQTPGQGLQFLFEYFSETQRNKGNFPGRFSGRQFSNSRSEMNVSTLELGDSALYLCASSLDGRGVSEQYFGPGTRLTVT.

This clonotype turned up a few times. The chain has TRBV12-3 or TRBV12-4 and TRBJ2-1, with 7 bases aligning to TRBD2. The CDR3 has 20 amino acids. V shed 5 bases, J shed 0 bases, and the junction held 19 bases outside the gene matches. The CDR3 here is CASSPGGGPKGKGSYNEQFF. In nucleotides, the CDR3 is TGTGCCAGCAGTCCTGGCGGGGGACCCAAAGGGAAAGGCTCCTACAATGAGCAGTTCTTC.

This clonotype was picked up many times. The V gene is TRBV28, the J gene TRBJ2-3; weak D call: TRBD1 (6 bases). The CDR3 is made up of 14 amino acids. Germline lookup yields CDR1 MDHEN and CDR2 SYDVKM. With 3 bases removed from V and 1 base from J, the gap between germline ends came to 8 bases. This CDR3 reads CASSLGAGTDTQYF. CDR3 in DNA: TGTGCCAGCAGTTTGGGGGCGGGCACAGATACGCAGTATTTT.

This clonotype has only a few counts. The chain couples TRBV7-2 to TRBJ2-2; weak D call: TRBD1 (5 bases). The CDR3 consists of 14 residues. The germline V gene has CDR1 SGHTA and CDR2 FQGNSA. V gave up 1 base and J gave up 6 bases, with 9 bases separating them. The CDR3 region has the DNA TGTGCCAGCAGCTTAGGCATGGGGCCCGGGGAGCTGTTTTTT. It yields the protein CASSLGMGPGELFF. The full variable domain, its missing parts supplied by reference TRBV7-2 and TRBJ2-2, is GAGVSQSPSNKVTEKGKDVELRCDPISGHTALYWYRQSLGQGLEFLIYFQGNSAPDKSGLPSDRFSAERTGGSVSTLTIQRTQQEDSAVYLCASSLGMGPGELFFGEGSRLTVL.

The chain employs TRBV30 and TRBJ2-1, with a possible D match to TRBD1 (5 bases). The CDR3 has 13 residues. From germline, CDR1 is GTSNPN and CDR2 SVGIG (reference sequence). V gave up 2 bases and J gave up 4 bases, with 9 bases separating them. In DNA, the CDR3 is TGTGCCTGGAGTACCAGGGATTACAATGAGCAGTTCTTC. Translation: CAWSTRDYNEQFF.

This clonotype was observed at least ten times. The chain employs TRBV11-2 and TRBJ1-1; 8 nucleotides align to TRBD1. Germline V gives CDR1 SGHAT, CDR2 FQNNGV. The CDR3 has 14 amino acids. V shed 5 bases, J shed 5 bases, and the junction held 7 bases outside the gene matches. DNA of the CDR3: TGTGCCAGCAGCGGACAGGGCGGGTTGACTGAAGCTTTCTTT. This codes for CASSGQGGLTEAFF.

This clonotype has at least ten counts. The rearrangement joins TRBV6-5 to TRBJ2-7; 7 bases map to TRBD1. From germline, CDR1 is MNHEY and CDR2 SVGAGI. The CDR3 covers 15 residues. Germline trimming cut 0 bases from V and 2 bases from J; bases unmatched to any gene: 4. Here the CDR3 DNA reads TGTGCCAGCAGTTACTCCCGGGACAGTACCTACGAGCAGTACTTC. Translation: CASSYSRDSTYEQYF.

This clonotype was detected ten times or more. The V call is TRBV10-3, the J call TRBJ2-3; no definite D call. CDR1 and CDR2 from the germline V gene are ENHRY and SYGVKD. The CDR3 runs 14 residues. Trimming pared 8 bases from V and 2 bases from J, leaving 14 bases between. CDR3 nucleotides: TGTGCCATCTCGCCAGCGCAAACCACAGATACGCAGTATTTT. Its protein product is CAISPAQTTDTQYF.

Points on this clonotype: Possible read error: a much larger clone is one base away. This sequence joins TRBV7-6 and TRBJ2-7; 10 bases align to TRBD2. The germline CDR1 and CDR2 sequences are SGHVS and FNYEAQ. This CDR3 spans 17 amino acids. The DNA of the CDR3 is TGTGCCAGCAGTTTAGCGGGCCGTACTAGCGGGACCTACGAGCGGTACTTC. It specifies CASSLAGRTSGTYERYF.

The chain is built from TRBV3-1 and TRBJ2-4; a possible D gene is TRBD1 (6 bases). CDR1 is LGHDT and CDR2 is YNNKEL in the germline V gene (reference sequence). CDR3 length: 14 amino acids. V was cut by 3 bases and J by 2 bases, with 8 bases left in between. In DNA form, the CDR3 reads TGTGCCAGCAGCCAGGGGGCCTCCAAAAACATTCAGTACTTC. It encodes CASSQGASKNIQYF. Looking up the rest from reference TRBV3-1 and TRBJ2-4 gives the full variable domain: DTAVSQTPKYLVTQMGNDKSIKCEQNLGHDTMYWYKQDSKKFLKIMFSYNNKELIINETVPNRFSPKSPDKAHLNLHINSLELGDSAVYFCASSQGASKNIQYFGAGTRLSVL.

The rearrangement uses TRBV6-5 and TRBJ2-1, with TRBD2 matching over 8 bases. This CDR3 comprises 17 residues. Germline V gives CDR1 MNHEY, CDR2 SVGAGI. The V and J ends lost 0 bases and 0 bases, in that order; junction bases with no gene match: 4. The CDR3 loop is CASSYSGGRSSYNEQFF. CDR3 nucleotides: TGTGCCAGCAGTTACTCGGGCGGGAGGAGCTCCTACAATGAGCAGTTCTTC.

About this clonotype itself: With a much larger clone just one base away, this may be a read error. The chain combines TRBV11-2 with TRBJ2-4; no clear D. CDR3 length: 14 residues. CDR1 is SGHAT and CDR2 is FQNNGV in the germline V gene. V was pared by 4 bases and J by 9 bases, with 16 bases between. This CDR3 reads CASSSPRCTSIQYF. The CDR3 region has the DNA TGTGCCAGCAGCTCCCCCCGGTGTACAAGCATTCAGTACTTC.

This clonotype was recorded many times. The rearrangement links TRBV20-1 to TRBJ1-2; D not certain. The CDR3 contains 14 residues. Per the germline V gene, CDR1 is DFQATT and CDR2 is SNEGSKA (reference sequence). Deletions cut 3 bases from V and 0 bases from J, with 11 bases between. The CDR3 DNA sequence: TGCAGTGCTAGGTCCAGGAGAGCTAACTATGGCTACACCTTC. It is translated as CSARSRRANYGYTF.

The gene calls are TRBV5-6 and TRBJ2-1, with a tentative D call TRBD2 (5 bases). Germline V CDR1 and CDR2: SGHDT, YYEEEE. The V end was cut by 2 bases, the J end by 5 bases, with 8 bases between. The CDR3 sequence is 13 residues long. The CDR3 loop reads CASSFNGNNEQFF. DNA for the CDR3: TGTGCCAGCAGCTTTAACGGGAACAATGAGCAGTTCTTC.

Ten or more counts support this clonotype. This chain connects TRBV20-1 to TRBJ1-5; TRBD1 aligns across 7 bases. The germline V gene encodes CDR1 DFQATT and CDR2 SNEGSKA (reference sequence). The CDR3 is made up of 15 amino acids. V lost 2 bases to trimming and J lost 4 bases; unmatched junction nucleotides: 8. The CDR3 here is CSARPPTGRNQPQHF. The CDR3 DNA is TGCAGTGCTAGACCCCCGACAGGGAGGAATCAGCCCCAGCATTTT.

The chain links TRBV7-9 to TRBJ1-1; TRBD1 aligns across 8 bases. Germline CDR1 reads SEHNR; CDR2 reads FQNEAQ (reference sequence). This CDR3 region has 14 residues. With V trimmed by 6 bases and J by 1 base, 4 bases remained unmatched. This chain's CDR3 is CASRPGQENTEAFF. The CDR3 DNA follows: TGTGCCAGCAGACCGGGACAGGAGAACACTGAAGCTTTCTTT.

Ten or more counts support this clonotype. The V gene is TRBV20-1, the J gene TRBJ2-1; the match to TRBD2 covers 8 bases. Per the germline V gene, CDR1 is DFQATT and CDR2 is SNEGSKA (reference sequence). The junction had 9 bases not matched to a gene; V was cut back by 1 base and J by 1 base. CDR3 length: 17 residues. CDR3 in DNA: TGCAGTGCTAGAGGCCCCCTAGCGGGTTTTTCCTACAATGAGCAGTTCTTC. Its translation is CSARGPLAGFSYNEQFF.

Worth noting for this clonotype: The CDR3 does not close with the conserved phenylalanine or tryptophan, likely indicating a read error. The chain has TRBV18 and TRBJ1-2; D perhaps matches TRBD1 (5 bases). Germline CDR1 reads KGHSH; CDR2 reads LQKENI. The CDR3 runs to 16 residues. Trimming cost V 0 bases and J 5 bases, with 16 bases left between them. CDR3 DNA sequence: TGTGCCAGCTCACCACCTCCGGCAGGGAGTAGGTATGGCTACACCTCC. The encoded protein is CASSPPPAGSRYGYTS.

The table lists this clonotype with many counts. The CDR3 sequence: CASSISREETQYF. In DNA form, the CDR3 reads TGTGCCAGTAGTATAAGTAGGGAAGAGACCCAGTACTTC. The rearrangement links TRBV19 to TRBJ2-5; D is unclear. CDR1 and CDR2 (germline): LNHDA, SQIVND (reference sequence). The germline V and J ends were trimmed by 2 bases and 3 bases, with 7 bases remaining between them. CDR3 length: 13 amino acids.